These T cell receptor beta chains were read from a single sample in a study of identical twins' blood T cells. One entry per CDR3 protein, called by TCRdb with MiXCR from the 5' RACE reads. Of roughly 380,000 distinct CDR3 sequences listed, roughly 30% are singletons. The sequencing sample was made of PBMCs. The origin of the receptors is a woman aged 18 to 49 in good health. The CDR3 runs from the conserved cysteine through the conserved F or W. A D gene is named only where the DNA matches it firmly. Clone size is given for some rows only: seen once, a few or many times, or a class if the clone is expanded.

clone_size	j_call	v_call	d_call	cdr3_aa	cdr3_nt
few	TRBJ2-5	TRBV6-2/TRBV6-3	.	CASSPEGSGQETQYF	TGTGCCAGCAGTCCTGAGGGTAGCGGACAAGAGACCCAGTACTTC
few	TRBJ2-7	TRBV12-3/TRBV12-4	.	CATALGAGEQYF	TGTGCCACCGCACTAGGAGCTGGCGAGCAGTACTTC
.	TRBJ2-1	TRBV24-1	TRBD2	CATSDSAGDSYNEQFF	TGTGCCACCAGTGATTCGGCGGGAGACTCCTACAATGAGCAGTTCTTC
.	TRBJ2-5	TRBV29-1	TRBD1	CSVGLGQGSETQYF	TGCAGCGTTGGACTTGGACAGGGGTCAGAGACCCAGTACTTC
few	TRBJ1-2	TRBV19	TRBD1	CATSGTGPLGDGYTF	TGTGCCACCTCCGGGACAGGTCCTTTGGGTGATGGCTACACCTTC
few	TRBJ1-1	TRBV20-1	.	CSAWGVNTEASF	TGCAGTGCGTGGGGAGTAAACACTGAAGCTTCCTTT
once	TRBJ2-1	TRBV20-1	TRBD2	CSATSAEGWGNEQFF	TGCAGTGCCACTAGCGCCGAGGGTTGGGGCAATGAGCAGTTCTTC
many	TRBJ1-6	TRBV2	.	CASRRTEVEVALHF	TGTGCCAGCAGAAGGACGGAGGTTGAAGTGGCCCTCCACTTT
.	TRBJ2-7	TRBV4-3	.	CASSQFRTATYEQYF	TGCGCCAGCAGCCAATTTAGGACAGCCACCTACGAGCAGTACTTC
many	TRBJ1-2	TRBV29-1	TRBD1	CSVTGQGYGYTF	TGCAGCGTTACGGGACAGGGCTATGGCTACACCTTC
many	TRBJ2-3	TRBV20-1	.	CSARGGLRTDTQYF	TGCAGTGCCAGAGGGGGACTACGCACAGATACGCAGTATTTT
few	TRBJ1-5	TRBV9	.	CASSVGHGNQPQHF	TGTGCCAGCAGCGTAGGGCACGGGAATCAGCCCCAGCATTTT
.	TRBJ2-3	TRBV12-3/TRBV12-4	.	CASSLKGVDTQYF	TGTGCCAGCAGTTTAAAAGGAGTAGATACGCAGTATTTT
few	TRBJ1-1	TRBV29-1	.	CSFDKAFF	TGCAGCTTCGATAAAGCTTTCTTT
.	TRBJ1-2	TRBV6-5	TRBD1	CASSYLGGSSYGYTF	TGTGCCAGCAGTTACTTAGGGGGCTCGAGCTATGGCTACACCTTC
.	TRBJ2-3	TRBV20-1	.	CSASASGSSTDTQYF	TGCAGTGCTAGCGCGTCAGGGTCTAGCACAGATACGCAGTATTTT
.	TRBJ1-2	TRBV7-6	.	CASSLGPSYGYTF	TGTGCCAGCAGCTTGGGTCCATCCTATGGCTACACCTTC
few	TRBJ1-5	TRBV10-3	.	CAISERAANQPQHF	TGTGCCATCAGTGAAAGGGCGGCAAATCAGCCCCAGCATTTT
.	TRBJ1-1	TRBV13	.	CASSSQGLPAFF	TGTGCCAGCAGCTCCCAGGGGCTTCCAGCTTTCTTT
few	TRBJ2-7	TRBV5-1	.	CASSLTLTTPTYEQYF	TGCGCCAGCAGCTTGACTTTGACTACGCCGACCTACGAGCAGTACTTC
.	TRBJ2-1	TRBV29-1	.	CSVGMRGSSYNEQFF	TGCAGCGTTGGGATGAGGGGGAGCTCCTACAATGAGCAGTTCTTC
.	TRBJ1-3	TRBV9	.	CASSAGANTIYF	TGTGCCAGCAGCGCGGGGGCAAACACCATATATTTT
.	TRBJ1-2	TRBV27	.	CASTTGGPNGYTF	TGTGCCAGCACTACAGGAGGTCCGAATGGCTACACCTTC
.	TRBJ1-1	TRBV20-1	TRBD1	CSGSRQGWNTEAFF	TGCAGTGGGTCCAGACAGGGCTGGAACACTGAAGCTTTCTTT
.	TRBJ2-3	TRBV29-1	.	CSVALGLTSTDTQYF	TGCAGCGTCGCCCTGGGGCTCACTAGCACAGATACGCAGTATTTT
once	TRBJ2-2	TRBV7-8	.	CASSFGAYQAGELFF	TGTGCCAGCAGCTTTGGGGCTTACCAAGCCGGGGAGCTGTTTTTT
.	TRBJ2-7	TRBV6-6	TRBD2	CASSYSPAGDYEQYF	TGTGCCAGCAGTTACTCTCCAGCGGGAGACTACGAGCAGTACTTC
.	TRBJ1-1	TRBV12-5	TRBD1	CASGLVPDRTEAFF	TGTGCTAGTGGTTTGGTTCCGGACAGGACTGAAGCTTTCTTT
.	TRBJ1-3	TRBV11-2	.	CASSFHGPSGNTIYF	TGTGCCAGCAGCTTTCACGGGCCCTCTGGAAACACCATATATTTT
few	TRBJ2-1	TRBV2	TRBD2	CASSGLAGGTYNEQFF	TGTGCCAGCAGTGGACTAGCGGGAGGGACCTACAATGAGCAGTTCTTC
few	TRBJ2-3	TRBV20-1	TRBD2	CSARDTLAGADTQYF	TGCAGTGCTAGAGATACGCTAGCGGGGGCAGATACGCAGTATTTT
.	TRBJ1-2	TRBV12-3/TRBV12-4	.	CASSLSSVNYGYTF	TGTGCCAGCAGTTTATCGTCCGTGAACTATGGCTACACCTTC
many	TRBJ1-1	TRBV2	.	CASSAFGGTEAFF	TGTGCCAGCAGTGCGTTCGGGGGAACTGAAGCTTTCTTT
.	TRBJ2-2	TRBV6-6	.	CASSYSPKVLNTGELFF	TGTGCCAGCAGTTACTCCCCTAAGGTCCTGAACACCGGGGAGCTGTTTTTT
many	TRBJ2-7	TRBV20-1	.	CSAQGGEKSAYEQYF	TGCAGTGCTCAGGGTGGGGAGAAGTCTGCCTACGAGCAGTACTTC
once	TRBJ1-3	TRBV2	.	CASRERDGGRGTIYF	TGTGCCAGCAGAGAAAGAGACGGAGGGAGAGGCACCATATATTTT
few	TRBJ1-5	TRBV2	.	CASRSGGSPNQPQHF	TGTGCCAGCAGATCCGGGGGTAGCCCCAATCAGCCCCAGCATTTT
.	TRBJ1-1	TRBV20-1	.	CSAKNIGTRRTEAFF	TGCAGTGCTAAAAATATCGGCACTCGGCGAACTGAAGCTTTCTTT
.	TRBJ2-5	TRBV7-2	.	CASSYYNQGTQYF	TGTGCCAGCAGCTATTACAACCAGGGGACCCAGTACTTC
.	TRBJ2-2	TRBV5-1	.	CASSSYPANTGELFF	TGCGCCAGCAGCTCCTATCCCGCGAACACCGGGGAGCTGTTTTTT